The 26 T cell receptor beta chains presented below share a single source sample, sequenced in a study of prognosis after radiotherapy for stage I lung cancer. Genomic DNA yielded TCR beta CDR3, amplified by two-round multiplex PCR. Individual primers that were specific to each TRBV and TRBJ gene served in first-round PCR. TCRdb redid the calling of the multiplex PCR reads with MiXCR, one entry per CDR3 protein. The table has approximately 20,000 distinct CDR3 sequences, over 25% seen once. The starting material was PBMCs, obtained before or after stereotactic body radiation therapy (not recorded which). The receptors derive from a donor over 45 with non-small cell lung cancer.

About this clonotype: Since a far larger clone is one base different, this is likely a read error. This rearrangement joins TRBV7-9 to TRBJ2-5, with D uncertain. The J call may be in error: the DNA end matches TRBJ2-1 better. Germline CDR1 is SEHNR and CDR2 is FQNEAQ (reference sequence). The CDR3 is 14 residues long. In DNA form, the CDR3 reads TGTGCCAGCAGCCGAACTGGATGGGACAATGAGCAGTTCTTC. As protein: CASSRTGWDNEQFF.

This clonotype was seen many times. The chain recombines TRBV12-3 or TRBV12-4 with TRBJ1-3; a weak D match, TRBD1 (5 bases). The CDR3 is made up of 16 amino acids. Trimming cost V 1 base and J 2 bases, with 12 bases left between them. This CDR3 is CASSLVGTRTGNTIYF. The CDR3 DNA sequence: TGTGCCAGCAGTTTAGTGGGGACCCGGACTGGAAACACCATATATTTT.

This clonotype has a count of ten or more. The chain combines TRBV6-1 with TRBJ2-7, with a possible D match to TRBD1 (6 bases). Per germline, CDR1 MNHNS and CDR2 SASEGT. V gave up 0 bases and J gave up 0 bases, with 12 bases separating them. CDR3 length equals 16 residues. The CDR3 sequence is CASSEAATGFSYEQYF. The CDR3 DNA reads as TGTGCCAGCAGTGAAGCGGCGACAGGCTTCTCCTACGAGCAGTACTTC.

This clonotype has at least ten counts. The CDR3 loop reads CASSVQGTGELFF. Here the CDR3 DNA reads TGTGCCAGCAGTGTACAGGGGACCGGGGAGCTGTTTTTT. This chain connects TRBV2 to TRBJ2-2, with TRBD1 matching over 7 bases. The CDR3 extends over 13 amino acids. Trimming at V came to 4 bases and at J to 5 bases, leaving 1 base not matched to a gene. Germline-derived CDR1 and CDR2 are SNHLY and FYNNEI.

The sample holds many counts of this clonotype. V usage is TRBV30 and J usage is TRBJ2-5; tentative D call: TRBD2 (6 bases). The CDR3 runs 13 residues. Germline V gene lookup returns CDR1 GTSNPN and CDR2 SVGIG (reference sequence). Trimming stripped 4 bases from V and 5 bases from J, with 14 bases between. The CDR3 DNA follows: TGTGCCTGGAAACCCGGGGGTTTGGAGACCCAGTACTTC. Protein product: CAWKPGGLETQYF.

By share, this clonotype counts as medium-sized (0.01 to 0.1%). The rearrangement joins TRBV6-1 to TRBJ1-2, with D uncertain. Germline V gene lookup returns CDR1 MNHNS and CDR2 SASEGT. The CDR3 is 13 residues long. Trimming shortened V by 4 bases and J by 2 bases, and 8 bases separated the two germline ends. Here the CDR3 reads CASSGAGNYGYTF. CDR3 bases: TGTGCCAGCAGTGGAGCGGGCAACTATGGCTACACCTTC.

This clonotype occurred many times. At one of its ends the junction is not consistent with the germline gene, which may arise from a read error. V and J are TRBV6-2 or TRBV6-3 and TRBJ2-1; D call uncertain. The CDR3 runs to 14 residues. Germline V gene lookup returns CDR1 MNHEY and CDR2 SVGEGT. The CDR3 region is CASSDSKLYNEQFF. The CDR3 DNA is TGTGCCAGCAGTGACTCAAAGCTCTACAATGAGCAGTTCTTC.

The sample holds many counts of this clonotype. The chain carries TRBV5-6 and TRBJ2-1; D gene unclear. This CDR3 comprises 15 residues. Trimming cost V 0 bases and J 8 bases, with 15 bases left between them. Per germline, CDR1 SGHDT and CDR2 YYEEEE. CDR3 sequence reads: CASSLEAETADEQFF. The CDR3, as DNA: TGTGCCAGCAGCTTGGAGGCGGAGACGGCCGATGAGCAGTTCTTC.

This clonotype was counted once. This rearrangement joins TRBV6-2 or TRBV6-3 to TRBJ2-3, with 8 nucleotides matching TRBD1. Trimming at V came to 2 bases and at J to 2 bases, leaving 12 bases not matched to a gene. Germline values: CDR1 MNHEY, CDR2 SVGEGT. This CDR3 contains 18 residues. CDR3 bases: TGTGCCAGCAGTTACCGACGTAGACAGGGGTCTAACACAGATACGCAGTATTTT. Its protein is CASSYRRRQGSNTDTQYF.

This clonotype appeared many times. The J gene is TRBJ1-5, the V gene TRBV20-1; 7 positions agree with TRBD1. After removal of 6 bases from V and 0 bases from J, the junction contained 8 bases not matched to a gene. The CDR3 runs to 15 residues. Germline-derived CDR1 and CDR2 are DFQATT and SNEGSKA (reference sequence). The CDR3 DNA reads TGCAGTGCAGGGGGCTCGCCTTATAGCAATCAGCCCCAGCATTTT. The encoded protein is CSAGGSPYSNQPQHF.

As regards this clonotype: One base separates it from a far larger clone, so it is likely a read error. The chain joins TRBV6-8 to TRBJ2-1; D is uncertain. There are 11 residues in the CDR3. Germline V gives CDR1 MNHGY, CDR2 SAAAGT. V lost 4 bases and J lost 9, with 7 bases in between. The CDR3 here is CASSWAREQFF. The CDR3 nucleotides read TGTGCCAGCAGTTGGGCCCGTGAGCAGTTCTTC.

This clonotype was counted many times. The chain recombines TRBV30 with TRBJ1-5; no reliable D call. This CDR3 contains 13 residues. Between the trimmed V and J ends, which lost 0 bases and 5 bases, there was a span of 8 bases. Germline V gene data show CDR1 as GTSNPN and CDR2 as SVGIG (reference sequence). The CDR3 here is CAWSVSADQPQHF. The CDR3 coding sequence is TGTGCCTGGAGTGTTTCAGCAGATCAGCCCCAGCATTTT.

At least ten counts were recorded for this clonotype. The chain carries TRBV7-2 and TRBJ1-3; D remains unclear. The CDR3 is 13 residues long. Trimming removed 5 bases at V and 1 base at J, with 6 bases between. Germline assignment: CDR1 SGHTA and CDR2 FQGNSA. The DNA of the CDR3 is TGTGCCAGCAGCCGATCTTCTGGAAACACCATATATTTT. This gives the protein CASSRSSGNTIYF.

In this sample, this clonotype turned up many times. CDR3 loop: CASSLLVTGGSDTQYF. The CDR3 nucleotides are TGTGCCAGCAGTTTACTGGTGACAGGGGGTTCAGATACGCAGTATTTT. V is TRBV28 and J is TRBJ2-3, with 9 nucleotides matching TRBD1. The V segment lost 2 bases and the J segment 4 bases; nucleotides outside the gene matches: 7. CDR3 length: 16 residues. Germline V lookup: CDR1 MDHEN, CDR2 SYDVKM.

Ten or more counts support this clonotype. The chain joins TRBV28 to TRBJ1-2, with a possible D match to TRBD1 (6 bases). V lost 6 bases and J 4 bases, leaving 12 bases between the germline ends. The V gene's germline CDR1 is MDHEN and CDR2 SYDVKM. The CDR3 spans 13 residues. CDR3 sequence reads: CASSYGQIYGYTF. CDR3 bases: TGTGCCAGCAGCTACGGACAGATCTATGGCTACACCTTC.

This clonotype was detected ten times or more. DNA for the CDR3: TGCAGTGCCCGGGGACGGGAAGAGACCCAGTACTTC. Encoded protein: CSARGREETQYF. J is TRBJ2-5 and V is TRBV20-1; D may be TRBD1 or TRBD2 (5 bases each). The length of the CDR3 is 12 residues. Between the trimmed V and J ends, which lost 6 bases and 3 bases, there was a span of 11 bases. CDR1 is DFQATT, CDR2 SNEGSKA, per germline (reference sequence).

In its sample, this clonotype was seen many times. The chain couples TRBV19 to TRBJ2-1, with 7 bases fitting TRBD2. Trimming removed 3 bases from V and 4 bases from J; junction bases left unmatched: 6. The germline V gene has CDR1 LNHDA and CDR2 SQIVND (reference sequence). There are 15 residues in the CDR3. The CDR3 sequence is CASSIGGSHYNEQFF. For the CDR3, the DNA is TGTGCCAGTAGTATTGGCGGGAGCCATTACAATGAGCAGTTCTTC.

This clonotype has at least ten counts. The junction does not match germline at one end; this may be a read error. The V and J genes are TRBV7-7 and TRBJ2-2, with D uncertain. The CDR3 runs 14 residues. CDR1 and CDR2 from the germline V gene are SSHAT and FNYEAQ (reference sequence). For the CDR3, the DNA is TGTGCTAGCAGCCCGACTCCCATAGGCGGGGAGCTGTTTTTT. The encoded protein is CASSPTPIGGELFF. The variable domain in full, with the rest retrieved from reference TRBV7-7 and TRBJ2-2, is GAGVSQSPRYKVTKRGQDVTLRCDPISSHATLYWYQQALGQGPEFLTYFNYEAQPDKSGLPSDRFSAERPEGSISTLTIQRTEQRDSAMYRCASSPTPIGGELFFGEGSRLTVL.

The chain is built from TRBV3-1 and TRBJ1-1, with no clear D. Trimming removed 1 base from V and 8 bases from J, with 11 bases in between. The CDR3 sequence is 13 residues long. Germline V gene data show CDR1 as LGHDT and CDR2 as YNNKEL (reference sequence). CDR3 coding DNA: TGTGCCAGCAGCCAAGGCCCAGTGACCGAAGCTTTCTTT. As protein: CASSQGPVTEAFF.

In this sample, this clonotype turned up many times. The CDR3 DNA reads TGTGCCAGCATGAGCGGGAGTTGGAACCCCTCCTACAATGAGCAGTTCTTC. Protein: CASMSGSWNPSYNEQFF. The V and J genes are TRBV2 and TRBJ2-1; 8 nucleotides match TRBD2. J lost 0 bases, V lost 7 bases, and 11 bases had no gene match. The CDR3 consists of 17 residues. Germline CDR1 and CDR2: SNHLY and FYNNEI.

This clonotype showed up just a few times. A single base is all that separates this from a far larger clone, so a read error is likely. J is TRBJ2-7 and V is TRBV7-9; 9 bases line up with TRBD1. Germline CDR1 SEHNR, CDR2 FQNEAQ (reference sequence). This CDR3 comprises 14 residues. The CDR3, as DNA: TGTGCCGGCAGCTTGGGACAGGGAACCTACGAGCAGTACTTC. It yields the protein CAGSLGQGTYEQYF.

The CDR3 reads CASSQETGWRARGAVF. CDR3 sequence (DNA): TGTGCCAGCAGCCAAGAAACGGGCTGGAGGGCCCGGGGAGCTGTTTTT. This sequence joins TRBV3-2 and TRBJ2-2; the D segment call TRBD2 is taken from the table without a DNA check. TRBV3-2 corresponds to a pseudogene. The CDR3 has 16 amino acids.

This clonotype was seen at least ten times. The chain employs TRBV7-9 and TRBJ2-5; tentatively, D is TRBD1 (5 bases). The V gene lost 11 bases and the J gene lost 1 base, with 14 bases spanning the gap. CDR1 is SEHNR, CDR2 FQNEAQ, per germline (reference sequence). The CDR3 extends over 13 amino acids. In nucleotides, the CDR3 is TGTGCCGGAAGGACACCGAGCCAAGAGACCCAGTACTTC. It specifies CAGRTPSQETQYF.

This clonotype was seen repeatedly, ten times or more. The J gene is TRBJ2-7, the V gene TRBV18, with a weak D call TRBD2 (6 bases). This CDR3 has 15 amino acids. V was shortened by 2 bases and J by 4 bases, with 15 bases between the two germline ends. Germline-derived CDR1 and CDR2 are KGHSH and LQKENI. The CDR3 nucleotides are TGTGCCAGCTCACCAGCCACGGGAGTTAGGTACGAGCAGTACTTC. Encoded protein: CASSPATGVRYEQYF. Complete variable domain (other parts from reference TRBV18 and TRBJ2-7): NAGVMQNPRHLVRRRGQEARLRCSPMKGHSHVYWYRQLPEEGLKFMVYLQKENIIDESGMPKERFSAEFPKEGPSILRIQQVVRGDSAAYFCASSPATGVRYEQYFGPGTRLTVT.

To note about this clonotype: An end of the junction does not agree with germline; a read error may underlie this. The chain joins TRBV28 to TRBJ2-1; D gene uncertain. The germline V gene encodes CDR1 MDHEN and CDR2 SYDVKM. The CDR3 is made up of 15 amino acids. CDR3 region: CASTPLRVSYNQQFF. Here the CDR3 DNA reads TGTGCCAGCACCCCATTGCGCGTATCCTACAATCAGCAGTTCTTC.

This clonotype was recorded many times. The chain joins TRBV6-4 to TRBJ2-7; no clear D gene. V lost 9 bases and J lost 5, with 8 bases in between. Germline-derived CDR1 and CDR2 are MRHNA and SNTAGT. The CDR3 consists of 10 residues. The CDR3 spells CARYFHEQYF. The CDR3 nucleotides read TGTGCCAGATATTTCCACGAGCAGTACTTC.